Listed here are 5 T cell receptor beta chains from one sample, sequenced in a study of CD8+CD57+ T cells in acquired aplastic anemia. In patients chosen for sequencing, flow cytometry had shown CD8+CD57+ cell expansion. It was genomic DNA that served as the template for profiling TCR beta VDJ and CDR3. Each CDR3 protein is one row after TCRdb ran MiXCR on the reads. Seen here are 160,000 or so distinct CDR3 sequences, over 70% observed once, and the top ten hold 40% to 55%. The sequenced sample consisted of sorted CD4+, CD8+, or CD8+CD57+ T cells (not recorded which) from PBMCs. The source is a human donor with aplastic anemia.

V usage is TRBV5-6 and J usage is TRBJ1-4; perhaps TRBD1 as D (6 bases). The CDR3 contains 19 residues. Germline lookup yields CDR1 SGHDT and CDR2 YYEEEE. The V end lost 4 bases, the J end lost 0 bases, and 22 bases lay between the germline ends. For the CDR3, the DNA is TGTGCCAGCAGCACTATCCGGGGGGGCCCGGGGGCAACTAATGAAAAACTGTTTTTT. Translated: CASSTIRGGPGATNEKLFF.

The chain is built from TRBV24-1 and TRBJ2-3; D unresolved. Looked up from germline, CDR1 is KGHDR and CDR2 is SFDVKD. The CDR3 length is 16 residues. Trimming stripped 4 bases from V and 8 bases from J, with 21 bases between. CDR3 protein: CATSDPEPELLGTQYF. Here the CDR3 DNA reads TGTGCCACCAGTGACCCGGAACCCGAGCTGCTTGGTACGCAGTATTTT.

CDR3 amino acids: CSASRAGGGTEAFF. The DNA of the CDR3 is TGCAGTGCTTCGCGGGCAGGTGGGGGGACTGAAGCTTTCTTT. The V gene is TRBV20-1, the J gene TRBJ1-1; tentative D call: TRBD1 (5 bases). Germline V CDR1 and CDR2: DFQATT, SNEGSKA (reference sequence). V shed 5 bases and J shed 5 bases, with 18 bases lying between them. This CDR3 contains 14 residues.

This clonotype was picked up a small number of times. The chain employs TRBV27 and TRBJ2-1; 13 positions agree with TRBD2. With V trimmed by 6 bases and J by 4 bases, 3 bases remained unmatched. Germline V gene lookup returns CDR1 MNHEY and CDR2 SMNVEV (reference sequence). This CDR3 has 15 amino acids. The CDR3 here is CASSRLAGGYNEQFF. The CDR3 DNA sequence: TGTGCCAGCAGCAGACTAGCGGGGGGATACAATGAGCAGTTCTTC.

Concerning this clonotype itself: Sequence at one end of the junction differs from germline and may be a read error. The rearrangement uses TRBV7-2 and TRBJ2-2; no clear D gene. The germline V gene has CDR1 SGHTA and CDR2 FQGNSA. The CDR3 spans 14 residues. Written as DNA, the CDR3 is TGCGCCAGCAGCTTGTCGACGCTAACCGGGGAGCTGTTTTTT. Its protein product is CASSLSTLTGELFF.